This is a list of T cell receptor beta chains from one sample in a study of shared clonotypes between healthy human individuals. The method was immunoSEQ multiplex PCR; TCRdb's version includes in-frame clones alone and lacks a portion of them. The sample has about 2.3 million clones, approximately 93% seen once. Sequencing used naive CD4+ T cells from PBMCs. The source is a man aged 18 to 29 in good health. Some clones in this sample may be carry-over from other donors' samples. Both conserved end residues are part of each CDR3. A D gene is named only where the DNA matches it firmly. Clone size is shown for a subset of rows, as once, few, many or a class of expanded clone.

DNA,CDR3,J,size,D,V
TGTGCCAGCAGCTTGGGGACAGTCTACAATGAGCAGTTCTTC,CASSLGTVYNEQFF,TRBJ2-1,NA,NA,TRBV5-4
TGTGCCAGCTCACCCCTGCCGTACGGGACAGGGGGCACATACACTGAAGCTTTCTTT,CASSPLPYGTGGTYTEAFF,TRBJ1-1,NA,TRBD1,TRBV18
TGCAGCGGCGTGGGGACAGGGAACACAGATACGCAGTATTTT,CSGVGTGNTDTQYF,TRBJ2-3,NA,TRBD1,TRBV29-1
TGTGCCAGCGCCTACAGGGGGCAGAACACTGAAGCTTTCTTT,CASAYRGQNTEAFF,TRBJ1-1,NA,TRBD1,TRBV27
TGTGCCAGCAGCCTGGAGTCAGGCTCGAACACTGAAGCTTTCTTT,CASSLESGSNTEAFF,TRBJ1-1,NA,NA,TRBV5-4
TGTGCCAGCAGACAGTTCGGGTCCGGGGCCAACGTCCTGACTTTC,CASRQFGSGANVLTF,TRBJ2-6,few,NA,TRBV11-2
TGCGCCAGCAGCTTGGGGTATTCTAGCGGGGTCTACAATGAGCAGTTCTTC,CASSLGYSSGVYNEQFF,TRBJ2-1,once,TRBD2,TRBV5-1
TGTGCCAGCTCAACCGGGACAGGGTTTTCCAATGAGCAGTTCTTC,CASSTGTGFSNEQFF,TRBJ2-1,NA,TRBD1,TRBV18
TGTGCCAGCAGTCCACTACCGGTCGGGGAGCTGTTTTTT,CASSPLPVGELFF,TRBJ2-2,once,NA,TRBV6-6
TGCAGCGTTGAGGTTTACGGGAGGGACACAGATACGCAGTATTTT,CSVEVYGRDTDTQYF,TRBJ2-3,NA,TRBD2,TRBV29-1
TGTGCCAGCAGGCCGCCGGGACTAGTGGTCCATGAGCAGTTCTTC,CASRPPGLVVHEQFF,TRBJ2-1,NA,TRBD2,TRBV27
TGTGCCAGCAGTACCGGACGGTTTTACGAGCAGTACTTC,CASSTGRFYEQYF,TRBJ2-7,NA,NA,TRBV27
TGTGCCAGCAGTTTCTCCCCCCCGGGACAGGTACCCTCCTACGAGCAGTACTTC,CASSFSPPGQVPSYEQYF,TRBJ2-7,NA,TRBD1,TRBV28
TGTGCCAGCTTAGAGGCACGAAACTATGGCTACACCTTC,CASLEARNYGYTF,TRBJ1-2,NA,NA,TRBV28
TGTGCCAGCAGTGTGTTCAGGGGAAATCAGCCCCAGCATTTT,CASSVFRGNQPQHF,TRBJ1-5,NA,NA,TRBV19
TGTGCCAGCAGCCGACAGGCTAGCGGGACGACCTACAATGAGCAGTTCTTC,CASSRQASGTTYNEQFF,TRBJ2-1,NA,TRBD2,TRBV7-3
TGTGCCAGCAGTTTAGGTATAGGCGGGCAGTATTTT,CASSLGIGGQYF,TRBJ2-3,NA,NA,TRBV28
TGTGCCAGCAGCTTAGAGGCCGCCGGGGAGCTGTTTTTT,CASSLEAAGELFF,TRBJ2-2,NA,NA,TRBV7-2
TGCGCCAGCAGCCAAGGTGGCCCGGAGACCCAGTACTTC,CASSQGGPETQYF,TRBJ2-5,NA,NA,TRBV4-1
TGTGCCAGCAGCGTAGAGGATGGAAGCCTCGCCTACGAGCAGTACTTC,CASSVEDGSLAYEQYF,TRBJ2-7,NA,NA,TRBV9
TGTGCCAGCAGTTCATACACCGGTTCTGAGTTCTTC,CASSSYTGSEFF,TRBJ2-1,NA,NA,TRBV27
TGTGCCAGCAGTCTTCGCAATCAGCCCCAGCATTTT,CASSLRNQPQHF,TRBJ1-5,few,NA,TRBV6-1
TGTGCCAGTAGTCTCGCTTACCTCGAACCAATCTACGAGCAGTACTTC,CASSLAYLEPIYEQYF,TRBJ2-7,NA,NA,TRBV19
TGTGCCAGCAGCTTAAGGGACAGGGCGATTAGCGAAAAACTGTTTTTT,CASSLRDRAISEKLFF,TRBJ1-4,NA,TRBD1,TRBV5-6
TGTGCCAGCCGGGGAGGGAGGGGAGGCAATGAGCAGTTCTTC,CASRGGRGGNEQFF,TRBJ2-1,NA,TRBD2,TRBV6-5
TGTGCCAGCAGCTTAAGTAGGCAGAATGAGCAGTTCTTC,CASSLSRQNEQFF,TRBJ2-1,NA,NA,TRBV7-3
TGTGCCAGCAGCCAAGTATTGTTTCCCTACGAGCAGTACTTC,CASSQVLFPYEQYF,TRBJ2-7,NA,NA,TRBV14
TGTGCCAGCAGTGAAGCAGATAGGGTTTGGGGGCCCATTACCTCTGGGGCCAACGTCCTGACTTTC,CASSEADRVWGPITSGANVLTF,TRBJ2-6,NA,NA,TRBV6-1
TGTGCCAGCAGCTCATTTGGGACTAGCGAGGAGACCCAGTACTTC,CASSSFGTSEETQYF,TRBJ2-5,NA,TRBD2,TRBV7-2
TGTGCCAGCAATTCTGGGACAGGGTCGACTGAAGCTTTCTTT,CASNSGTGSTEAFF,TRBJ1-1,few,TRBD1,TRBV2
TGTGCCAGCAGCCGAGACAGACACACAGATACGCAGTATTTT,CASSRDRHTDTQYF,TRBJ2-3,NA,NA,TRBV7-7
TGCGCCAGCAGCCACTGGGTCCAAGAGACCCAGTACTTC,CASSHWVQETQYF,TRBJ2-5,once,NA,TRBV4-1
TGCGCCAGCAGCTTGTTGGGACAAGAAAAACTGTTTTTT,CASSLLGQEKLFF,TRBJ1-4,NA,NA,TRBV5-1
TGCGCCAGCAAAGCCCTAGCGGGAGGCCAAGAGACCCAGTACTTC,CASKALAGGQETQYF,TRBJ2-5,NA,TRBD2,TRBV5-1
TGTGCCAGCAGCCCCGGGAACCCAGAGACCCAGTACTTC,CASSPGNPETQYF,TRBJ2-5,NA,NA,TRBV5-6
TGTGCCAGCGCCCCTCAGGGGACGGGAACTGAAGCTTTCTTT,CASAPQGTGTEAFF,TRBJ1-1,NA,NA,TRBV25-1
TGTGCCAGCAGTCGTCAGGGGGCTAATGGCTACACCTTC,CASSRQGANGYTF,TRBJ1-2,NA,TRBD1,TRBV6-5
TGTGCCAGCAGTGAGGGCGGGAGCAGATCCTACGAGCAGTACTTC,CASSEGGSRSYEQYF,TRBJ2-7,NA,TRBD2,TRBV6-1
TGCAGCGTTTTGTTTTACGGCTACACCTTC,CSVLFYGYTF,TRBJ1-2,NA,NA,TRBV29-1
TGTGCCTGGAGGGCAAGGGTCACCGGGGAGCTGTTTTTT,CAWRARVTGELFF,TRBJ2-2,NA,NA,TRBV30
TGTGCCAGCAGCTTAATGGGAGGGGCCCAAGAGACCCAGTACTTC,CASSLMGGAQETQYF,TRBJ2-5,NA,TRBD2,TRBV11-2
TGTGCCAGCAGTTACTCGGGAGGGGTGGGGCTCTACGAGCAGTACTTC,CASSYSGGVGLYEQYF,TRBJ2-7,NA,TRBD2,TRBV6-6
TGTGCCAGCAGCTTAGACTTAGGGGGATCTGGGGCCAACGTCCTGACTTTC,CASSLDLGGSGANVLTF,TRBJ2-6,once,NA,TRBV7-9
TGTGCCAGCAGCCCGCTACAGACTAGCGATCACAATGAGCAGTTCTTC,CASSPLQTSDHNEQFF,TRBJ2-1,once,TRBD2,TRBV4-2
TGTGCCAGCAGTGGTCTCGAGCAGTACTTC,CASSGLEQYF,TRBJ2-7,NA,NA,TRBV2
TGTGCCAGCAGCTTAAGACTAGCGGGAGAAAATGAGCAGTTCTTC,CASSLRLAGENEQFF,TRBJ2-1,NA,TRBD2,TRBV11-2
TGCGCCAGCAGCTTGGGTCCGCGGATACTCTCCTACGAGCAGTACTTC,CASSLGPRILSYEQYF,TRBJ2-7,NA,NA,TRBV5-1
TGTGCCAGCAGCAGTAGCGGATACACAGATACGCAGTATTTT,CASSSSGYTDTQYF,TRBJ2-3,NA,NA,TRBV7-7